Each of the 19 T cell receptor beta chains below was sequenced from the same sample in a study of blood T cell repertoires in COVID-19. The method was immunoSEQ multiplex PCR; TCRdb's version includes in-frame clones alone and lacks a portion of them. Counted here are about 320,000 clones, around 85% occurring once; the ten biggest clones make up around 7.8%. Material: peripheral blood. These receptors came from a human donor in a cohort sampled during active COVID-19.

V usage is TRBV5-1 and J usage is TRBJ1-1; TRBD1 matches at 7 bases. With 2 bases clipped from V and 3 bases from J, the junction kept 7 bases outside the gene matches. Per the germline V gene, CDR1 is SGHRS and CDR2 is YFSETQ. The CDR3 sequence is 15 residues long. The CDR3 is CASSFGTVLDTEAFF. As DNA, the CDR3 is TGCGCCAGCAGCTTCGGGACAGTCTTAGACACTGAAGCTTTCTTT.

This chain uses TRBV27 with TRBJ1-1, with TRBD1 identical over 8 bases. This CDR3 is 15 amino acids long. With V trimmed by 6 bases and J by 4 bases, 10 bases remained unmatched. The germline gives CDR1 MNHEY, CDR2 SMNVEV (reference sequence). CDR3 bases: TGTGCCAGCAGAGGGCAGGGGGCGCGGGTCACTGAAGCTTTCTTT. Encoded protein: CASRGQGARVTEAFF.

This chain uses TRBV23-1 with TRBJ2-7; D may be TRBD1 (6 bases). TRBV23-1 is designated an ORF whose function remains uncertain. The V gene lost 0 bases and the J gene lost 5 bases, with 20 bases spanning the gap. The CDR3 is made up of 17 amino acids. The CDR3 sequence: CASSQSRSQGLRNEQYF. CDR3 in DNA: TGCGCCAGCAGTCAATCGCGGTCCCAGGGGCTGAGGAACGAGCAGTACTTC.

The CDR3 protein is CASSPGTEYTEAFF. As DNA, the CDR3 is TGTGCCAGCAGCCCCGGGACAGAATACACTGAAGCTTTCTTT. This rearrangement joins TRBV5-6 to TRBJ1-1, with TRBD1 identical over 7 bases. Per germline, CDR1 SGHDT and CDR2 YYEEEE. Trimming removed 4 bases from V and 3 bases from J; junction bases left unmatched: 6. CDR3 length: 14 amino acids.

The J gene is TRBJ2-7, the V gene TRBV2, with 7 bases fitting TRBD1. The ends lost 10 bases at V and 5 bases at J; junction bases unmatched: 8. The CDR3 loop spans 12 amino acids. Germline values: CDR1 SNHLY, CDR2 FYNNEI. CDR3 in DNA: TGTGCCACCCAGGGGGACGGGGACGAGCAGTACTTC. This translates into CATQGDGDEQYF.

The V and J genes are TRBV9 and TRBJ2-1, with D maybe TRBD1 (6 bases). Trimming removed 4 bases at V and 0 bases at J, with 17 bases between. Germline V gene data show CDR1 as SGDLS and CDR2 as YYNGEE. The CDR3 length is 17 residues. In DNA form, the CDR3 reads TGTGCCAGCAGCCGGATACAGGGAACAAACTCCTACAATGAGCAGTTCTTC. Translated: CASSRIQGTNSYNEQFF.

The chain joins TRBV25-1 to TRBJ2-3; 12 bases fit TRBD2. With 1 base clipped from V and 4 bases from J, the junction kept 9 bases outside the gene matches. CDR1 and CDR2 (germline): MGHDK, SYGVNS. CDR3 length equals 18 residues. CDR3 sequence: CASSELVSGLAGSDTQYF. The DNA for the CDR3 is TGTGCCAGCAGTGAATTGGTATCGGGACTAGCGGGTTCAGATACGCAGTATTTT. The variable domain in full, with the rest retrieved from reference TRBV25-1 and TRBJ2-3, is EADIYQTPRYLVIGTGKKITLECSQTMGHDKMYWYQQDPGMELHLIHYSYGVNSTEKGDLSSESTVSRIRTEHFPLTLESARPSHTSQYLCASSELVSGLAGSDTQYFGPGTRLTVL.

This clone was counted a few times. The chain carries TRBV12-3 or TRBV12-4 and TRBJ2-1; perhaps TRBD1 as D (5 bases). V shed 4 bases and J shed 7 bases, with 8 bases lying between them. CDR3 length: 12 amino acids. DNA for the CDR3: TGTGCCAGCAGTTCTAGGGGTAATGAGCAGTTCTTC. Protein product: CASSSRGNEQFF.

The gene calls are TRBV12-5 and TRBJ1-3, with unresolved D. The V gene lost 1 base and the J gene lost 0 bases, with 10 bases spanning the gap. CDR3 length: 16 residues. CDR1 and CDR2 from the germline V gene are LGHNT and FRNRAP. CDR3 DNA: TGTGCTAGTGGTTTGGCAAAATTGAGCTCTGGAAACACCATATATTTT. It codes for CASGLAKLSSGNTIYF.

The V call is TRBV4-2, the J call TRBJ2-3; 12 nucleotides match TRBD2. There are 16 residues in the CDR3. Germline V gene lookup returns CDR1 LGHNA and CDR2 YNFKEQ. The ends lost 8 bases at V and 3 bases at J; junction bases unmatched: 9. CDR3 amino acids: CASESASGGETDTQYF. As DNA, the CDR3 is TGTGCCAGCGAGAGTGCTAGCGGGGGGGAAACAGATACGCAGTATTTT.

This chain connects TRBV19 to TRBJ2-1; 9 bases line up with TRBD2. This CDR3 has 15 amino acids. Germline loops: CDR1 LNHDA, CDR2 SQIVND (reference sequence). J was trimmed by 7 bases and V by 3 bases; bases with no gene match: 7. CDR3 in amino acids: CASSMRVAGANEQFF. For the CDR3, the DNA is TGTGCCAGTAGTATGAGGGTAGCGGGGGCTAATGAGCAGTTCTTC.

This rearrangement joins TRBV30 to TRBJ1-5, with 8 bases fitting TRBD1. V dropped 5 bases and J dropped 7; count of bases not matched to a gene: 7. Germline CDR1 GTSNPN, CDR2 SVGIG (reference sequence). The CDR3 runs 13 residues. The CDR3 here is CAWARGPRQPQHF. The DNA for the CDR3 is TGTGCCTGGGCCAGGGGGCCAAGACAGCCCCAGCATTTT.

The gene calls are TRBV19 and TRBJ2-7, with TRBD1 identical over 10 bases. The trim removed 5 bases at V and 4 bases at J, leaving 8 bases unmatched. Germline V gene sequence: CDR1 LNHDA, CDR2 SQIVND (reference sequence). There are 15 residues in the CDR3. This CDR3 is CASSGRDRGRYEQYF. In DNA form, the CDR3 reads TGTGCCAGTAGTGGCCGGGACAGGGGTCGGTACGAGCAGTACTTC.

J is TRBJ1-2 and V is TRBV18; 7 bases agree with TRBD1. This CDR3 spans 13 amino acids. Germline V gene lookup returns CDR1 KGHSH and CDR2 LQKENI. With V trimmed by 0 bases and J by 7 bases, 2 bases remained unmatched. In nucleotides, the CDR3 is TGTGCCAGCTCACCACCGAACAGGGGTGGCTACACCTTC. This encodes CASSPPNRGGYTF.

This chain uses TRBV9 with TRBJ2-1; D gene uncertain. Germline CDR1 reads SGDLS; CDR2 reads YYNGEE. The CDR3 loop spans 12 amino acids. V was trimmed by 4 bases and J by 9 bases, leaving 11 bases between them. CDR3 loop: CASSLNFREQFF. The DNA for the CDR3 is TGTGCCAGCAGCCTAAATTTCCGTGAGCAGTTCTTC.

J is TRBJ1-2 and V is TRBV9; the match to TRBD1 covers 7 bases. Germline CDR1 is SGDLS and CDR2 is YYNGEE. J gave up 4 bases and V 2 bases, and 14 bases lay outside the gene matches. This CDR3 has 17 amino acids. The CDR3 nucleotides read TGTGCCAGCAGCGTCTCGCGGGGACGGGAGGGGGCCTATGGCTACACCTTC. Its translation: CASSVSRGREGAYGYTF.

The rearrangement links TRBV18 to TRBJ1-1; no clear D gene. Germline V gene sequence: CDR1 KGHSH, CDR2 LQKENI. The CDR3 contains 13 residues. V lost 3 bases and J lost 5, with 10 bases in between. The CDR3 is CASSPGGMTEAFF. Written as DNA, the CDR3 is TGTGCCAGCTCACCGGGAGGTATGACTGAAGCTTTCTTT.

V is TRBV30 and J is TRBJ2-7, with D tentatively TRBD1 (6 bases). The CDR3 covers 13 residues. Trimming removed 3 bases from V and 6 bases from J, with 15 bases in between. Germline V gives CDR1 GTSNPN, CDR2 SVGIG (reference sequence). Here the CDR3 reads CAWRNTGSGEQYF. DNA of the CDR3: TGTGCCTGGAGGAATACAGGGTCTGGCGAGCAGTACTTC.

This chain joins TRBV7-9 and TRBJ2-7; D might be TRBD1 (5 bases). The germline V gene encodes CDR1 SEHNR and CDR2 FQNEAQ (reference sequence). The CDR3 extends over 14 amino acids. The V and J ends lost 5 bases and 4 bases respectively, with 15 bases between them. Here the CDR3 reads CASSPVQGAYEQYF. For the CDR3, the DNA is TGTGCCAGCAGCCCGGTGCAGGGCGCTTACGAGCAGTACTTC.